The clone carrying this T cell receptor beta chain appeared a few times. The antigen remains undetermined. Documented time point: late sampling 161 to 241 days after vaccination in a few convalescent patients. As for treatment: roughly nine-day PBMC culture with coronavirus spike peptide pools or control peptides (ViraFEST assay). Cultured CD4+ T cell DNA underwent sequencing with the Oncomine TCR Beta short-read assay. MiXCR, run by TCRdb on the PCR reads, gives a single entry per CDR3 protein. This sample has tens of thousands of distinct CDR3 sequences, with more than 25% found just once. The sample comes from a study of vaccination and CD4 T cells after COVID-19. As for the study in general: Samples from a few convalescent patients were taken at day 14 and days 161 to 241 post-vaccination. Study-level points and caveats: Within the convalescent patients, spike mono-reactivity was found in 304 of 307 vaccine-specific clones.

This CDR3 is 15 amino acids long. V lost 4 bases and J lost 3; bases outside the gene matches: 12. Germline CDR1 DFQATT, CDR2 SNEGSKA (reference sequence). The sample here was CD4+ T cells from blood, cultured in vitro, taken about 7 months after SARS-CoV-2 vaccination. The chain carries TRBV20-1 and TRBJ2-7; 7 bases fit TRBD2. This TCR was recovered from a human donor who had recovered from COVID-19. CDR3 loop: CSAKTLAGPNYEQYF. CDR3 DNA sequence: TGCAGTGCTAAAACTTTAGCGGGCCCTAACTACGAGCAGTACTTC.